The present entry profiles one T cell receptor beta chain with its context. Its cognate antigen has yet to be identified. Nothing much larger sits one base from this clone, and base qualities are not available. The entry originates in a study of Ad26.COV2.S vaccination and SARS-CoV-2 variants (dated by TCRdb to the early 2020s). Context from the whole study: Donors in the vaccine arm were drawn from COV1001, a multicentre, randomized, double-blind, placebo-controlled phase I-IIa trial testing Ad26.COV2.S in healthy adults. A total of 32 samples were included in the TCR-sequenced set, comprising around 19 Ad26.COV2.S vaccine recipients, 5 placebo recipients and 8 SARS-CoV-2 convalescent individuals. TCRbeta repertoire sequencing served as the tool for gauging how specific and how broad the SARS-CoV-2-reactive T cell receptors were following Ad26.COV2.S vaccination. Trial participants were randomized into five groups of five: low-dose or high-dose Ad26.COV2.S given once or twice, or placebo on both occasions. Blinding of investigators to trial group allocation was maintained during experiments and outcome assessment. Ad26.COV2.S was given intramuscularly at 5x10^10 or 1x10^11 viral particles, as a single shot or as two shots 56 days apart.

TCRbeta CDR3 regions were sequenced with the immunoSEQ Assay. After extraction, genomic DNA underwent amplification by bias-controlled multiplex PCR, followed by high-throughput sequencing. The source study handled its data this way. To quantify the absolute abundance of each unique TCRbeta CDR3 region, sequences were collapsed and filtered. T cell fraction was estimated by normalization of TCRbeta template counts to usable DNA, with usable DNA being measured through amplification of reference genes present in all nucleated cells. Repertoire TCRs were annotated as SARS-CoV-2-specific by exact matching of V gene, CDR3 amino acid sequence and J gene to a known reactive TCR set. The reference SARS-CoV-2 TCR set came from MIRA and was filtered for enrichment in COVID-19-positive ImmuneCODE repertoires, removing public or cross-reactive TCRs. Drawing on the MIRA antigens, annotated TCRs were analysed further at the level of specific ORF or position within ORF. Breadth was defined as annotated unique rearrangements over total unique productive rearrangements; depth was the summed frequency of those rearrangements. Two-sided Wilcoxon rank-sum tests were used to compare TCR breadth between groups. The immuneACCESS repertoire file appears here via TCRdb, limited to in-frame rearrangements. These files lack a portion of the clones; in checked studies, under half of the deficit traces to unresolved V genes, and the cause of the others is not known. V and J calls and clone size are as listed in that table; D and trimming were resolved from the DNA. For this sample the table gives about 410,000 clones, of which about 89% were detected only once. Under 2% of the sample comes from the top ten.

From the cysteine through the phenylalanine, the CDR3 covers 15 amino acids. Only the CDR3 DNA is retained, 45 bases long and in frame from the first base. For this chain, trimming is 0 bases at the V end and 6 bases at the J end, and the number of junction bases without a gene match is 6. Taken from the germline V gene (reference sequence), the CDR1 and CDR2 loops are SGHAT and FQDESV. Findings and caveats that apply to the study as a whole: Compared with placebo recipients, Ad26.COV2.S recipients showed higher spike-specific TCR breadth (P = 0.0014). Vaccine and placebo recipients had comparable non-spike TCR breadth, which fits with the vaccine containing only spike. It was noted by the authors that total T cell responses may have been underestimated by the TCR breadth and depth analyses. The study was not powered for comparison of responses between vaccine doses or regimens. After vaccination, substantial breadth of spike-specific CD8+ and CD4+ T cell responses was reported.

What the treatment or condition label conveys for this sample: about 20 received Ad26.COV2.S at low or high dose, single or two shots; 5 received placebo; per-sample allocation not given. For vaccine and placebo recipients, the sequenced repertoires came from samples collected on day 63 after the first injection. Cohort 1b enrolled about 25 adults aged 18-55 years at a single site in Boston, USA, between 29 July and 7 August 2020. As a vaccine, Ad26.COV2.S was a replication-incompetent adenovirus type 26 vector that expressed a prefusion-stabilized SARS-CoV-2 spike protein derived from the original Wuhan strain.

This receptor chain uses TRBV11-1 and TRBJ2-3, and 7 bases in between align with TRBD2. The sequence derives from a person aged 18-60 years who received the Ad26.COV2.S COVID-19 vaccine or a placebo. The sample consisted of peripheral blood, taken in a trial of Ad26.COV2.S vaccine versus placebo. The bases are TGTGCCAGCAGCTTAGCGCGGGCGGGAGTGGATACGCAGTATTTT. Its translation reads: CASSLARAGVDTQYF.